This T cell receptor (beta chain) came from a study of CD8 T cells in ankylosing spondylitis. One entry per CDR3 protein, called by TCRdb with MiXCR from the 5' RACE reads. This repertoire shows 130,000 or so distinct CDR3 sequences, approximately 17% found once; its top ten account for roughly a third. This clonotype was seen a handful of times. Its target is unknown. Points from the study as a whole: From matched ankylosing spondylitis synovial fluid, disease-linked clones were reportedly recovered at significantly enriched levels. Characteristic of ankylosing spondylitis blood, it appeared, was a TCR beta motif comprising roughly 8 highly homologous variants.

This CDR3 comprises 16 residues. The germline CDR1 and CDR2 sequences are SGHNT and YYREEE (reference sequence). V shed 5 bases, J shed 4 bases, and the junction held 8 bases outside the gene matches. The specimen was blood, either unsorted or a sorted T cell fraction (not recorded which). The genes are TRBV5-4 and TRBJ2-1; TRBD2 aligns across 11 bases. The sequence came from a male donor with ankylosing spondylitis. CDR3: CASSRWGLAVYNEQFF. CDR3 DNA: TGTGCCAGCAGTCGTTGGGGACTAGCGGTATACAATGAGCAGTTCTTC. Combining the CDR3 with reference TRBV5-4 and TRBJ2-1 gives the whole variable domain ETGVTQSPTHLIKTRGQQVTLRCSSQSGHNTVSWYQQALGQGPQFIFQYYREEENGRGNFPPRFSGLQFPNYSSELNVNALELDDSALYLCASSRWGLAVYNEQFFGPGTRLTVL.